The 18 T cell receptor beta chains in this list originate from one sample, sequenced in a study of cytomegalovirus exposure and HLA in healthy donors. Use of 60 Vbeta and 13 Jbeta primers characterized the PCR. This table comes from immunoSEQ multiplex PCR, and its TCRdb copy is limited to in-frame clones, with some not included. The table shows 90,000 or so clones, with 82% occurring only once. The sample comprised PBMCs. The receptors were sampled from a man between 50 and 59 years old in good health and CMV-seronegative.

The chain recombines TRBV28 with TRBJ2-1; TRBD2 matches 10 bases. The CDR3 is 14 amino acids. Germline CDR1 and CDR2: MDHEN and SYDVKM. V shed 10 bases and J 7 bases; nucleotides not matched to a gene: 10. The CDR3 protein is CAIQAGGPRNEQFF. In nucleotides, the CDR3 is TGTGCCATCCAAGCGGGAGGGCCCCGTAATGAGCAGTTCTTC.

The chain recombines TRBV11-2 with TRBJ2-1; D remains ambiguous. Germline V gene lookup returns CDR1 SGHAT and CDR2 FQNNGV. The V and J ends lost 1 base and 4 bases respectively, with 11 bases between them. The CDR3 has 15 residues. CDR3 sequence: CASSLAETSYNEQFF. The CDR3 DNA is TGTGCCAGCAGCTTAGCCGAGACTTCATACAATGAGCAGTTCTTC.

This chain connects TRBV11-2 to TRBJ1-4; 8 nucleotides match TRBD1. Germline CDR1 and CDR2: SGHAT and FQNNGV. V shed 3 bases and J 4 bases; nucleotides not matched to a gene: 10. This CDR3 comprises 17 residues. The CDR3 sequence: CASSFRGGQGYNEKLFF. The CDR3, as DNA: TGTGCCAGCAGCTTTCGGGGAGGACAGGGATATAATGAAAAACTGTTTTTT.

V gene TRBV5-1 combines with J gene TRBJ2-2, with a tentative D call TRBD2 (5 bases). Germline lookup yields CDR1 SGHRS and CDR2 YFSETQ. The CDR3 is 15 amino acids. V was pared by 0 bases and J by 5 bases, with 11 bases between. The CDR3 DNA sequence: TGCGCCAGCAGCTTGGGCCAACCGGGGACCGGGGAGCTGTTTTTT. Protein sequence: CASSLGQPGTGELFF.

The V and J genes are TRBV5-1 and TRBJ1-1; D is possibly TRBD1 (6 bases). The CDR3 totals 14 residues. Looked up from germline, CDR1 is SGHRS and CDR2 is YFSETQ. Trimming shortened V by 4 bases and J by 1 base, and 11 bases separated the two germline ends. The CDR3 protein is CASSPGHQNTEAFF. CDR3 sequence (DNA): TGCGCCAGCAGCCCGGGACACCAGAACACTGAAGCTTTCTTT. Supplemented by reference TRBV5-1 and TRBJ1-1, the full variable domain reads KAGVTQTPRYLIKTRGQQVTLSCSPISGHRSVSWYQQTPGQGLQFLFEYFSETQRNKGNFPGRFSGRQFSNSRSEMNVSTLELGDSALYLCASSPGHQNTEAFFGQGTRLTVV.

The CDR3, as DNA: TGTGCCAGCAGTTATGGGCGGGCGACCATCCGGGAGCTGTTTTTT. Its protein is CASSYGRATIRELFF. The chain combines TRBV27 with TRBJ2-2; the D gene is possibly TRBD2 (5 bases). Germline lookup yields CDR1 MNHEY and CDR2 SMNVEV (reference sequence). V lost 4 bases to trimming and J lost 9 bases, with 18 bases between them. This CDR3 has 15 amino acids.

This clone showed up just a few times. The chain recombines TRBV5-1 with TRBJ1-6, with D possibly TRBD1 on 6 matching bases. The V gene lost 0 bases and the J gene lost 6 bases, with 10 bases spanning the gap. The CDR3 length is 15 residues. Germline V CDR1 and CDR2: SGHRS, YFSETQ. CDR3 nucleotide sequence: TGCGCCAGCAGCTTGGATCCAGGGGCTAATTCACCCCTCCACTTT. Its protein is CASSLDPGANSPLHF. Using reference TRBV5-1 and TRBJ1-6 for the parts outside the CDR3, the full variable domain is KAGVTQTPRYLIKTRGQQVTLSCSPISGHRSVSWYQQTPGQGLQFLFEYFSETQRNKGNFPGRFSGRQFSNSRSEMNVSTLELGDSALYLCASSLDPGANSPLHFGNGTRLTVT.

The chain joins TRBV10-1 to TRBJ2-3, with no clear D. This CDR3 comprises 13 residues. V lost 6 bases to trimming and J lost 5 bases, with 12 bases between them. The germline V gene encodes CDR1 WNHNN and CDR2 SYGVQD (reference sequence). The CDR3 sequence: CASSPQVGDTQYF. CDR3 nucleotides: TGCGCCAGCAGCCCCCAGGTGGGAGATACGCAGTATTTT.

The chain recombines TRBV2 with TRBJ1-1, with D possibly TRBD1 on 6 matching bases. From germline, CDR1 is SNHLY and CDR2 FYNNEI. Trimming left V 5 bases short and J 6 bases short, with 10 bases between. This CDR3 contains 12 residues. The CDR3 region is CASSYSGAEAFF. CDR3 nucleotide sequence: TGTGCCAGCAGTTATTCAGGGGCTGAAGCTTTCTTT. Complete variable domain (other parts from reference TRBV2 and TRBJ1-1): EPEVTQTPSHQVTQMGQEVILRCVPISNHLYFYWYRQILGQKVEFLVSFYNNEISEKSEIFDDQFSVERPDGSNFTLKIRSTKLEDSAMYFCASSYSGAEAFFGQGTRLTVV.

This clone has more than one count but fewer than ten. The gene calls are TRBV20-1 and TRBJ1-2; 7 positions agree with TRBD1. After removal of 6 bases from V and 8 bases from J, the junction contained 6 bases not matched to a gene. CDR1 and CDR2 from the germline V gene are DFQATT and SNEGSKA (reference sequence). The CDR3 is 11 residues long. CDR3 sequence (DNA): TGCAGTGCCAACAGGGGAGAGGGCTACACCTTC. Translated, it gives CSANRGEGYTF.

The CDR3 reads CSAQGAGEQFF. CDR3 bases: TGCAGTGCTCAGGGGGCAGGGGAGCAGTTCTTC. V gene TRBV20-1 combines with J gene TRBJ2-1, with 8 bases that match TRBD1. V lost 5 bases, J lost 10 bases, and 4 bases stayed unmatched. This CDR3 comprises 11 residues. Per the germline V gene, CDR1 is DFQATT and CDR2 is SNEGSKA (reference sequence).

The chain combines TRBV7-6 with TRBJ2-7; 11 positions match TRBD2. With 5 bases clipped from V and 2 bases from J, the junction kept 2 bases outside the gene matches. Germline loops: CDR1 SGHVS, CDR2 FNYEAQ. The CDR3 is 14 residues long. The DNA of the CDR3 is TGTGCCAGCAGCGGACTAGCGGGTCCCTACGAGCAGTACTTC. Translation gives CASSGLAGPYEQYF.

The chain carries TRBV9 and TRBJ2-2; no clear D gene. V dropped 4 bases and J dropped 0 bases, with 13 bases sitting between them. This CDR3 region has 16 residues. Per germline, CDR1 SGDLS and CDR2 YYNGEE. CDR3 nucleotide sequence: TGTGCCAGCAGCCCCTCTAGAGATGCGAACACCGGGGAGCTGTTTTTT. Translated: CASSPSRDANTGELFF. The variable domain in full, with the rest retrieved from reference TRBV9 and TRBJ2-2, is DSGVTQTPKHLITATGQRVTLRCSPRSGDLSVYWYQQSLDQGLQFLIQYYNGEERAKGNILERFSAQQFPDLHSELNLSSLELGDSALYFCASSPSRDANTGELFFGEGSRLTVL.

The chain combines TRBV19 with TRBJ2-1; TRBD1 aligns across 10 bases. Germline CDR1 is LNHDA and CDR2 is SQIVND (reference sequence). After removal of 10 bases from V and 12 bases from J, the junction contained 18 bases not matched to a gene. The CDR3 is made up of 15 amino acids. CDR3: CATEGGDRGSTGQFF. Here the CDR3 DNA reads TGTGCCACCGAGGGGGGGGACAGGGGAAGCACGGGGCAGTTCTTC. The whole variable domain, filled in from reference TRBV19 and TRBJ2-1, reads DGGITQSPKYLFRKEGQNVTLSCEQNLNHDAMYWYRQDPGQGLRLIYYSQIVNDFQKGDIAEGYSVSREKKESFPLTVTSAQKNPTAFYLCATEGGDRGSTGQFFGPGTRLTVL.

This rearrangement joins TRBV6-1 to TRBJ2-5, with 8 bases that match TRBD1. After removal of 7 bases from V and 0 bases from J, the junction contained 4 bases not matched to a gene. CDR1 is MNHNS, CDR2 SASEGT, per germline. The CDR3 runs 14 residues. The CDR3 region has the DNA TGTGCCAGCACAAGGGACAGGTACCAAGAGACCCAGTACTTC. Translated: CASTRDRYQETQYF.

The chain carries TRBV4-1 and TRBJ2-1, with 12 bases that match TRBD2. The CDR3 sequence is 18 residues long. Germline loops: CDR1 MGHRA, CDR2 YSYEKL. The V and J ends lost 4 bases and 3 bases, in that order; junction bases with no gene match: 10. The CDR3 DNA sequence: TGCGCCAGCAGCCGCCAGGCCCTAGCGGGAGGGATCTACAATGAGCAGTTCTTC. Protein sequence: CASSRQALAGGIYNEQFF.

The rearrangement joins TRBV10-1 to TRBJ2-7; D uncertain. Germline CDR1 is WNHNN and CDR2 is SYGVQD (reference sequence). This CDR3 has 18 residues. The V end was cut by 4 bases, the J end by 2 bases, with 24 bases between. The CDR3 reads CASSGRSRIYYTTYEQYF. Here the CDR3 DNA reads TGCGCCAGCAGTGGAAGGAGCCGCATATATTACACAACCTACGAGCAGTACTTC.

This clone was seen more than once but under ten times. The CDR3 sequence: CASSIGQVGAFF. DNA of the CDR3: TGTGCCAGTAGTATCGGACAGGTAGGAGCTTTCTTT. The chain is built from TRBV19 and TRBJ1-1, with 7 positions matching TRBD1. V was pared by 3 bases and J by 10 bases, with 5 bases of the junction left unmatched. Germline V CDR1 and CDR2: LNHDA, SQIVND (reference sequence). The CDR3 sequence is 12 residues long.